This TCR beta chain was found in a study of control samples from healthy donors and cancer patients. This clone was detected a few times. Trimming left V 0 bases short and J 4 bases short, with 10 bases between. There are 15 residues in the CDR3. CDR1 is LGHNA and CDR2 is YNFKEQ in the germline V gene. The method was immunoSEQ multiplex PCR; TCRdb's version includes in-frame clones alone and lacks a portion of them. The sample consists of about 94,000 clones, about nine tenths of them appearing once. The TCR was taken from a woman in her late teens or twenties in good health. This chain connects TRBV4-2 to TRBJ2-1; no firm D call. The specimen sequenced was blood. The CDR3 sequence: CASSQDKEVYNEQFF. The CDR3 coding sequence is TGTGCCAGCAGCCAAGATAAGGAAGTATACAATGAGCAGTTCTTC.